A selection of T cell receptor beta chains follows, all from one sample in a study of cytomegalovirus exposure and HLA in healthy donors. Produced via immunoSEQ multiplex PCR; TCRdb's table is partial and in-frame only. There are about 240,000 clones in the sample; about 81% occur only once, and 7% to 9% lies in the top ten. Sequenced input: PBMCs. The source of these receptors is a woman aged 60-75 years in good health and CMV-seropositive. Both conserved end residues are part of each CDR3. D genes are given only for firm matches. Where a row states a size, it is once, few, many or the class of an expanded clone; other rows omit it.

v_gene,j_gene,abundance,d_gene,CDR3nt,CDR3aa
TRBV5-1,TRBJ1-1,.,.,TGCGCCAGCAGACAGGGAACGGACACTGAAGCTTTCTTT,CASRQGTDTEAFF
TRBV7-9,TRBJ2-7,.,.,TGTGCCAGCAGCGGTTCGGAAGGTCGGACGGGGGGCTACTACGAGCAGTACTTC,CASSGSEGRTGGYYEQYF
TRBV15,TRBJ2-7,.,.,TGTGCCACCAGCAGAGATCGGGAGAGTTACGAGCAGTACTTC,CATSRDRESYEQYF
TRBV4-1,TRBJ2-1,.,TRBD2,TGCGCCAGCAGCCAAGAGGGACTAGCGGGCAATGAGCAGTTCTTC,CASSQEGLAGNEQFF
TRBV11-1,TRBJ2-7,.,TRBD1,TGTGCCAGCAGCCTTTCCCCCGGGACAGGGGCCTACGAGCAGTACTTC,CASSLSPGTGAYEQYF
TRBV5-1,TRBJ2-7,few,TRBD1,TGCGCCAGCAGCTTGGGCTCCACAGGGGGACGGAGTTGGGAGCAGTACTTC,CASSLGSTGGRSWEQYF
TRBV5-4,TRBJ1-2,.,TRBD1,TGTGCCAGCAGCTCGACAGGGAACTATGGCTACACCTTC,CASSSTGNYGYTF
TRBV28,TRBJ2-1,.,TRBD2,TGTGCCAGCACCAGCACCGGACTAGCGGGGGGGATCAATGAGCAGTTCTTC,CASTSTGLAGGINEQFF
TRBV5-1,TRBJ2-2,once,TRBD1,TGCGCCAGCAGCTTCGGGACAGACCACACCGGGGAGCTGTTTTTT,CASSFGTDHTGELFF
TRBV5-4,TRBJ1-1,.,.,TGTGCCAGCAGCTTCCCCACATACATGAACACTGAAGCTTTCTTT,CASSFPTYMNTEAFF
TRBV11-2,TRBJ2-7,.,TRBD2,TGTGCCAGCAGGAGCGGGAGCTCCTACGAGCAGTACTTC,CASRSGSSYEQYF
TRBV27,TRBJ1-1,.,.,TGTGCCAGCAGAATTCGCTGGGAGGCAGTGAACACTGAAGCTTTCTTT,CASRIRWEAVNTEAFF
TRBV10-3,TRBJ2-7,once,.,TGTGCCATCAGTGAGCTTGCGACTAGGACTACTAAAGAGCAGTACTTC,CAISELATRTTKEQYF
TRBV2,TRBJ1-2,.,.,TGTGCCAGCACCCCTGTCCTTGGCTACACCTTC,CASTPVLGYTF
TRBV6-6,TRBJ2-5,.,TRBD2,TGTGCCAGCACCCTCGGGGGGGCTAGCGGTCAAGAGACCCAGTACTTC,CASTLGGASGQETQYF
TRBV19,TRBJ2-3,once,TRBD2,TGTGCCAGTAGTATGGGGACGACTAGCATTGGGATGGAAGCCACAGATACGCAGTATTTT,CASSMGTTSIGMEATDTQYF
TRBV18,TRBJ1-1,.,.,TGTGCCAGCTCAGGCGGGGCAGGGTTTACGGCTTTCTTT,CASSGGAGFTAFF
TRBV30,TRBJ2-7,.,.,TGTGCCTGGAGGGGAGGGGGCTACGAGCAGTACTTC,CAWRGGGYEQYF
TRBV12-5,TRBJ2-7,.,.,TGTGCTAGTGGTTTGGGACAGCAGATCAGAGAGCAGTACTTC,CASGLGQQIREQYF
TRBV6-5,TRBJ2-3,.,TRBD1,TGTGCCAGCAGTTACCCGCAGGGGGTTAGCACAGATACGCAGTATTTT,CASSYPQGVSTDTQYF
TRBV28,TRBJ2-1,.,.,TGTGCCAGCACCCCGGGAGCGAATGAGCAGTTCTTC,CASTPGANEQFF
TRBV7-9,TRBJ2-7,.,TRBD2,TGTGCCAGCAGCTTAGAACTAGCGGGAGGGCCAATCCACGAGCAGTACTTC,CASSLELAGGPIHEQYF
TRBV28,TRBJ2-7,.,.,TGTGCCAGCAGTGGGACAAGGAGGTACGAGCAGTACTTC,CASSGTRRYEQYF
TRBV28,TRBJ2-1,.,TRBD2,TGTGCCAGCAGTAGACTAGCGGGAAAGGTTGAGCAGTTCTTC,CASSRLAGKVEQFF
TRBV5-6,TRBJ1-2,.,.,TGTGCCAGCAGCTTGGCCCTTGGTAGGGGTGGCTACACCTTC,CASSLALGRGGYTF
TRBV27,TRBJ2-5,few,.,TGTGCCAGCAGTTTCCAACCCGGGACACAACAGTACTTC,CASSFQPGTQQYF
TRBV7-9,TRBJ2-3,few,TRBD2,TGTGCCAGCAGCTTGAGGACTAGTGAATCGGGTACGCAGTATTTT,CASSLRTSESGTQYF
TRBV18,TRBJ2-3,.,.,TGTGCCAGCTCACCACGTATGTCCGCAGGGGAACGGGGCACAGATACGCAGTATTTT,CASSPRMSAGERGTDTQYF
TRBV4-1,TRBJ1-5,.,.,TGCGCCAGCAGCCAAGTTGGACAAAATCAGCCCCAGCATTTT,CASSQVGQNQPQHF
TRBV28,TRBJ2-1,few,TRBD2,TGTGCCAGCAGTCCCCCCCCCTTCGCGGGAGCAATCCACAATGAGCAGTTCTTC,CASSPPPFAGAIHNEQFF
TRBV6-5,TRBJ2-5,.,.,TGTGCCAGCAGTTACTCGGGCACAGGGAGCCAAGAGACCCAGTACTTC,CASSYSGTGSQETQYF
TRBV12-5,TRBJ2-7,.,TRBD2,TGTGCTAGTGGTTTGGGTCTAGCGGGGACCTACGAGCAGTACTTC,CASGLGLAGTYEQYF
TRBV19,TRBJ1-5,.,TRBD1,TGTGCCAGTAGTCCTTTCGGACAGGGCAATCAGCCCCAGCATTTT,CASSPFGQGNQPQHF
TRBV2,TRBJ2-2,.,.,TGTGCCAGCAGGTCTCTAGCGAGCACCGGGGAGCTGTTTTTT,CASRSLASTGELFF
TRBV5-1,TRBJ1-2,.,.,TGCGCCAGCAGCTTTGGGGGGGGGCCCTATGGCTACACCTTC,CASSFGGGPYGYTF
TRBV7-9,TRBJ2-7,.,TRBD2,TGTGCCAGCAGCTTCTCTAGCGGGAGAGGCGAGCAGTACTTC,CASSFSSGRGEQYF
TRBV7-9,TRBJ1-2,.,TRBD1,TGTGCCAGCAGCTCCGGGACAGGGAGCCCTGACCACTATGGCTACACCTTC,CASSSGTGSPDHYGYTF
TRBV9,TRBJ2-3,.,TRBD2,TGTGCCAGCAGCGTTTCGGGCGGGAGGACCCCTGGCACAGATACGCAGTATTTT,CASSVSGGRTPGTDTQYF
TRBV6-1,TRBJ2-7,.,TRBD1,TGTGCCGGGACAGGGGGCTACGAGCAGTACTTC,CAGTGGYEQYF
TRBV5-1,TRBJ1-5,.,.,TGCGCCAGCAGCCCGGCCGAAGGGCGGGTCGGGCCCCAGCATTTT,CASSPAEGRVGPQHF
TRBV19,TRBJ2-7,.,.,TGTGCCAGTAGTCACGCAACTAGAACCGAGCAGTACTTC,CASSHATRTEQYF
TRBV4-1,TRBJ2-7,.,.,TGCGCCAGCAGCGACAGGACTGGAACCTCCTACGAGCAGTACTTC,CASSDRTGTSYEQYF
TRBV27,TRBJ2-7,.,.,TGTGCCAGCAGTCTCCGGGACTTTTCCTACGAGCAGTACTTC,CASSLRDFSYEQYF
TRBV13,TRBJ1-1,.,.,TGTGCCAGCAGCTCCCCTTTGTCGAACACTGAAGCTTTCTTT,CASSSPLSNTEAFF